Shown below are 3 T cell receptor beta chains from a single sample sequenced in a study of T cells in Graves' hyperthyroidism and ophthalmopathy. Amplification yielded TCR beta CDR3 regions, with RNA transcripts as the source. The primer set for the first-round RT-PCR of the TCR CDR3 was HTBI. TCRdb analysed the multiplex PCR reads with MiXCR anew, one entry per CDR3 protein. The data contain 600,000 to 650,000 distinct CDR3 sequences, under 25% of them singletons. The material sequenced was blood. Every receptor here comes from a man under 40 with Graves' ophthalmopathy.

This clonotype appeared a few times. The CDR3 DNA sequence: TGTGCCACCAGTGATCCCAGGAGGGAAGATACGCAGTATTTT. It codes for CATSDPRREDTQYF. V usage is TRBV24-1 and J usage is TRBJ2-3; TRBD2 might be the D (6 bases). CDR3 length equals 14 residues. CDR1 KGHDR and CDR2 SFDVKD come from the germline V gene. Trimming removed 3 bases from V and 5 bases from J, with 11 bases in between.

This clonotype turned up a few times. V gene TRBV20-1 combines with J gene TRBJ1-3; D might be TRBD1 (5 bases). CDR1 and CDR2 from the germline V gene are DFQATT and SNEGSKA (reference sequence). The germline V and J ends were trimmed by 6 bases and 2 bases, with 17 bases remaining between them. The CDR3 length is 15 residues. The CDR3 loop reads CSAPERGIAGNTIYF. DNA of the CDR3: TGCAGTGCCCCCGAGAGGGGAATCGCTGGAAACACCATATATTTT.

The table lists this clonotype with many counts. The chain links TRBV11-2 to TRBJ2-7, with 9 bases aligning to TRBD1. After removal of 5 bases from V and 5 bases from J, the junction contained 10 bases not matched to a gene. CDR3 length: 15 amino acids. Germline CDR1 and CDR2: SGHAT and FQNNGV. This CDR3 reads CASSIRTGAFDEQYF. CDR3 coding DNA: TGTGCCAGCAGCATACGGACAGGGGCCTTTGACGAGCAGTACTTC.